These 8 T cell receptor beta chains originate from one sample sequenced in a study of T cells after posttransplantation cyclophosphamide (dated by TCRdb to 2016 to 2018). Libraries were constructed by the immunoSEQ multiplex PCR assay. The source is immuneACCESS, and TCRdb retained only in-frame sequences with V and J called. Part of the clones is not carried over; for the studies checked, unresolved V genes explain less than half of this, and the remainder is unexplained. This sample has 13,000 to 15,000 clones in its table, and around 74% of those were observed once. The ten largest make up around 1.2% of the sample. The sequenced sample consisted of memory CD4+ T cells sorted from PBMCs. The origin of the receptors is a middle-aged man.

The chain combines TRBV7-2 with TRBJ2-2; possibly TRBD1 for D (6 bases). V shed 0 bases and J shed 6 bases, with 11 bases lying between them. From germline, CDR1 is SGHTA and CDR2 FQGNSA. CDR3 length: 15 amino acids. The DNA for the CDR3 is TGTGCCAGCAGCTTAGCCAGGGGTAGGGCCGGGGAGCTGTTTTTT. Translation gives CASSLARGRAGELFF.

This clone was seen more than once but under ten times. The chain couples TRBV6-1 to TRBJ2-1, with 8 positions matching TRBD1. Germline assignment: CDR1 MNHNS and CDR2 SASEGT. This CDR3 has 15 residues. Trimming at V came to 10 bases and at J to 8 bases, leaving 16 bases not matched to a gene. The CDR3 region is CATQLVVRGLDEQFF. In DNA form, the CDR3 reads TGTGCCACCCAGCTGGTGGTCAGGGGGCTGGATGAGCAGTTCTTC.

The chain employs TRBV6-4 and TRBJ2-3, with 9 bases fitting TRBD2. The CDR3 spans 15 residues. Germline loops: CDR1 MRHNA, CDR2 SNTAGT. V lost 9 bases to trimming and J lost 6 bases; unmatched junction nucleotides: 13. This chain's CDR3 is CASSLSGGPRDTQYF. DNA for the CDR3: TGTGCCAGTTCCCTTAGCGGGGGACCTAGGGATACGCAGTATTTT.

The V and J genes are TRBV10-3 and TRBJ1-6; D is possibly TRBD1 (5 bases). This CDR3 has 14 amino acids. V was clipped by 7 bases and J by 9 bases, with 16 bases between them. CDR1 is ENHRY, CDR2 SYGVKD, per germline. CDR3 DNA sequence: TGTGCCATCAACGCCGGGGGTTTAGGTTCACCCCTCCACTTT. Translating it yields CAINAGGLGSPLHF.

The rearrangement joins TRBV25-1 to TRBJ2-7, with TRBD1 identical over 11 bases. V gave up 8 bases and J gave up 7 bases; unmatched junction bases: 7. This CDR3 has 13 amino acids. Germline CDR1 reads MGHDK; CDR2 reads SYGVNS. CDR3 in amino acids: CASPRTGGAEQYF. The DNA for the CDR3 is TGTGCCAGCCCCCGGACAGGGGGCGCGGAGCAGTACTTC.

This chain links TRBV5-1 with TRBJ2-5, with D possibly TRBD1 on 6 matching bases. In germline, CDR1 is SGHRS, CDR2 YFSETQ. The V end lost 4 bases, the J end lost 5 bases, and 18 bases lay between the germline ends. The CDR3 has 15 residues. The CDR3 region has the DNA TGCGCCAGCAGCGTAGCCACAGGGAGAGGGGAGACCCAGTACTTC. As protein: CASSVATGRGETQYF.

This chain links TRBV11-2 with TRBJ2-7; 10 bases align to TRBD1. CDR3 length equals 13 residues. V lost 5 bases, J lost 11 bases, and 9 bases stayed unmatched. Germline assignment: CDR1 SGHAT and CDR2 FQNNGV. The CDR3 is CASSPRTGGWKYF. The CDR3 region has the DNA TGTGCCAGCAGCCCCAGGACAGGGGGTTGGAAGTACTTC. Full variable domain (outside the CDR3, taken from reference TRBV11-2 and TRBJ2-7): EAGVAQSPRYKIIEKRQSVAFWCNPISGHATLYWYQQILGQGPKLLIQFQNNGVVDDSQLPKDRFSAERLKGVDSTLKIQPAKLEDSAVYLCASSPRTGGWKYFGPGTRLTVT.

The rearrangement uses TRBV11-2 and TRBJ2-1; the D gene is possibly TRBD1 (6 bases). Trimming took 5 bases from V and 2 from J, leaving 13 bases between them. The V gene's germline CDR1 is SGHAT and CDR2 FQNNGV. The CDR3 loop spans 15 amino acids. In DNA form, the CDR3 reads TGTGCCAGCAGCCTAACGGGACACACCTACAATGAGCAGTTCTTC. Its translation: CASSLTGHTYNEQFF. The entire variable domain, with the rest obtained from reference TRBV11-2 and TRBJ2-1, is as follows: EAGVAQSPRYKIIEKRQSVAFWCNPISGHATLYWYQQILGQGPKLLIQFQNNGVVDDSQLPKDRFSAERLKGVDSTLKIQPAKLEDSAVYLCASSLTGHTYNEQFFGPGTRLTVL.